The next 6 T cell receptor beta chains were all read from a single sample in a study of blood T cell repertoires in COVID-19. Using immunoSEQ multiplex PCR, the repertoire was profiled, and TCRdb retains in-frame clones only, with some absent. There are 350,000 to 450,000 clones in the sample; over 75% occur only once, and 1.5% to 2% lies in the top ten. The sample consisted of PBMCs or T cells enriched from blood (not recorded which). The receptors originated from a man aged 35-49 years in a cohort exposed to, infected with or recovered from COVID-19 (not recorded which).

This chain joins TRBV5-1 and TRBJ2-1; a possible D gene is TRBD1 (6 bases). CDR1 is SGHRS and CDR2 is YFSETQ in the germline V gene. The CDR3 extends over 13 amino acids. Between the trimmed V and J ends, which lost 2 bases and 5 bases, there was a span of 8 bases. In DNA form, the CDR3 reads TGCGCCAGCAGCTTTGGACAGAACAATGAGCAGTTCTTC. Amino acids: CASSFGQNNEQFF.

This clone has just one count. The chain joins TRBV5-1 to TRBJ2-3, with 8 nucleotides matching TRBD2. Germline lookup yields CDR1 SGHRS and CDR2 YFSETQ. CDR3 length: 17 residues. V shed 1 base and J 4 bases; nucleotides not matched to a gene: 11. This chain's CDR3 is CASSLFGEAGAADTQYF. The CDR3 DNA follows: TGCGCCAGCAGCTTGTTCGGGGAAGCGGGAGCTGCAGATACGCAGTATTTT.

Here the CDR3 reads CASSGDTSSGNTIYF. CDR3 DNA sequence: TGCGCCAGCAGTGGGGACACGAGCTCTGGAAACACCATATATTTT. This chain joins TRBV10-2 and TRBJ1-3, with D possibly matching TRBD1 (6 bases). The CDR3 has 15 amino acids. CDR1 is WSHSY and CDR2 is SAAADI in the germline V gene. Trimming took off 4 bases at V and 0 bases at J, with 10 bases between the two ends.

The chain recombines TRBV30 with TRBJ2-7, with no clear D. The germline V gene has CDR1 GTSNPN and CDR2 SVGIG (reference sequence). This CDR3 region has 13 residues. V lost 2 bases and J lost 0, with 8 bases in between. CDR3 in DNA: TGTGCCTGGAGTCCCTCGAGCTCCTACGAGCAGTACTTC. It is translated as CAWSPSSSYEQYF.

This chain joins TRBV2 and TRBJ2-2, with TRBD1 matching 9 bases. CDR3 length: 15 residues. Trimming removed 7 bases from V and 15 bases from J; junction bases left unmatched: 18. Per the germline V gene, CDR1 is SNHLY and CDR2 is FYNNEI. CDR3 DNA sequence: TGTGCCAGCACTCCATCGGTTGAGGTTAGGGACAGGGTGTTTTTT. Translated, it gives CASTPSVEVRDRVFF.

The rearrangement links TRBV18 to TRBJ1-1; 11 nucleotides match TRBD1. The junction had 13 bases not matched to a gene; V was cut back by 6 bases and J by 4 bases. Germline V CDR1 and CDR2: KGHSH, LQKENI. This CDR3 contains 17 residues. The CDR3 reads CASSWTGGGGVGTEAFF. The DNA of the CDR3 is TGTGCCAGCTCCTGGACAGGGGGCGGGGGCGTAGGCACTGAAGCTTTCTTT.